This is a list of T cell receptor beta chains from one sample in a study of shared clonotypes between healthy human individuals. TCRdb's copy holds only in-frame clones and misses some; the assay was immunoSEQ multiplex PCR. The sample contains 2.3 million or so clones, 85% to 95% of which appear only once. Sequences were obtained from naive CD4+ T cells from PBMCs. These receptors all come from a young man in good health. Some clones in this sample may be carry-over from other donors' samples. CDR3s include the opening cysteine and the closing phenylalanine or tryptophan. D genes are given only for firm matches. For some rows the clone size is stated as once, few or many, or as a class when expanded; others skip it.

v_call	d_call	j_call	clone_size	cdr3_aa	cdr3_nt
TRBV6-6	.	TRBJ1-1	.	CASSYSGAGNTEAFF	TGTGCCAGCAGTTACTCGGGGGCTGGGAACACTGAAGCTTTCTTT
TRBV18	.	TRBJ1-2	.	CASSPGSSVHYGYTF	TGTGCCAGCTCACCAGGTTCTTCAGTCCACTATGGCTACACCTTC
TRBV6-1	TRBD2	TRBJ2-3	.	CASSAGGTDTQYF	TGTGCCAGCTCAGCGGGAGGGACAGATACGCAGTATTTT
TRBV9	.	TRBJ2-7	.	CASSPRSRVWDEQYF	TGTGCCAGCAGCCCCCGGAGTCGGGTGTGGGACGAGCAGTACTTC
TRBV12-5	TRBD2	TRBJ2-1	once	CACQRDPYNEQFF	TGTGCATGTCAGCGGGACCCCTACAATGAGCAGTTCTTC
TRBV25-1	.	TRBJ1-1	.	CASTPLEGGGHTEAFF	TGTGCCAGCACCCCCTTGGAAGGCGGAGGACACACTGAAGCTTTCTTT
TRBV5-4	TRBD2	TRBJ2-1	.	CASSLAGGGYNEQFF	TGTGCCAGCAGCTTGGCGGGAGGCGGGTACAATGAGCAGTTCTTC
TRBV7-3	TRBD2	TRBJ2-7	.	CASSNGGTSYEQYF	TGTGCCAGCAGCAATGGGGGGACTAGCTACGAGCAGTACTTC
TRBV9	TRBD2	TRBJ2-7	.	CASSERAGELYEQYF	TGTGCCAGCAGTGAGAGGGCGGGGGAGCTCTACGAGCAGTACTTC
TRBV11-2	.	TRBJ2-3	.	CASSSSRDTQYF	TGTGCCAGCAGCTCAAGTAGGGATACGCAGTATTTT
TRBV4-3	.	TRBJ1-1	.	CASKIRGNTEAFF	TGCGCCAGCAAAATCAGGGGGAACACTGAAGCTTTCTTT
TRBV7-9	.	TRBJ1-2	.	CASSSGGGGYTF	TGTGCCAGCAGCTCCGGGGGGGGAGGCTACACCTTC
TRBV2	.	TRBJ2-3	.	CASKRESSTDTQYF	TGTGCCAGCAAAAGGGAGTCTAGCACAGATACGCAGTATTTT
TRBV2	.	TRBJ1-5	.	CASSESSGAQPQHF	TGTGCCAGCAGTGAATCTTCGGGGGCTCAGCCCCAGCATTTT
TRBV29-1	.	TRBJ1-4	.	CSVGWGNEKLFF	TGCAGCGTTGGTTGGGGTAATGAAAAACTGTTTTTT
TRBV28	.	TRBJ1-2	once	CASSGWTARGGYTF	TGTGCCAGCAGTGGGTGGACAGCCAGAGGGGGCTACACCTTC
TRBV14	.	TRBJ2-7	.	CASSPSRQFSSYEQYF	TGTGCCAGCAGCCCCTCCAGACAGTTTTCCTCCTACGAGCAGTACTTC
TRBV5-1	.	TRBJ1-2	.	CASRGQSYGYTF	TGCGCCAGCAGGGGACAATCCTATGGCTACACCTTC
TRBV28	.	TRBJ1-4	.	CASSLTGHDEKLFF	TGTGCCAGCAGTTTAACCGGGCACGATGAAAAACTGTTTTTT
TRBV28	.	TRBJ1-1	.	CASSSSEAFF	TGTGCCAGCAGTTCGAGTGAAGCTTTCTTT
TRBV9	.	TRBJ1-1	.	CASSPRGGVPTEAFF	TGTGCCAGCAGCCCCCGGGGGGGGGTCCCTACTGAAGCTTTCTTT
TRBV27	.	TRBJ1-4	.	CASSRTEVNEKLFF	TGTGCCAGCAGCCGGACAGAAGTTAATGAAAAACTGTTTTTT
TRBV2	.	TRBJ2-5	.	CASTDIGKETQYF	TGTGCCAGCACGGACATCGGAAAAGAGACCCAGTACTTC
TRBV18	TRBD2	TRBJ2-3	once	CASSPTSGGTDTQYF	TGTGCCAGCTCACCGACTAGCGGTGGCACAGATACGCAGTATTTT
TRBV12-5	.	TRBJ1-5	.	CASGLGSQPQHF	TGTGCTAGTGGTTTGGGAAGCCAGCCCCAGCATTTT
TRBV28	.	TRBJ1-6	.	CASIKGSRDSPLHF	TGTGCCAGCATCAAGGGATCCCGGGATTCACCCCTCCACTTT
TRBV6-5	TRBD1	TRBJ1-1	.	CASSPRDRDTEAFF	TGTGCCAGCAGCCCTAGGGACAGGGACACTGAAGCTTTCTTT
TRBV30	TRBD1	TRBJ1-2	.	CAWSPWDRDMMDGYTF	TGTGCCTGGAGTCCCTGGGACAGGGACATGATGGATGGCTACACCTTC
TRBV5-1	TRBD1	TRBJ2-7	.	CASSSYGQGLLYEQYF	TGCGCCAGCAGCTCGTACGGACAGGGCCTTCTCTACGAGCAGTACTTC
TRBV21-1	.	TRBJ1-5	.	CASSNGGQGNDQPQHF	TGTGCCAGCAGCAACGGAGGACAGGGGAACGATCAGCCCCAGCATTTT
TRBV7-2	.	TRBJ1-4	.	CASSLDPTNEKLFF	TGTGCCAGCAGCTTGGACCCAACTAATGAAAAACTGTTTTTT
TRBV7-6	.	TRBJ2-4	.	CASSLSGTGNIQYF	TGTGCCAGCAGCTTATCCGGGACGGGAAACATTCAGTACTTC
TRBV6-4	.	TRBJ1-3	.	CASSVDLRPGNTIYF	TGTGCCAGCAGCGTCGACCTTCGGCCTGGAAACACCATATATTTT
TRBV6-4	.	TRBJ2-1	.	CASSDSRLSEQFF	TGTGCCAGCAGTGACTCCCGACTGAGTGAGCAGTTCTTC
TRBV27	TRBD2	TRBJ2-5	once	CASSSPRASGQETQYF	TGTGCCAGCAGTTCTCCGAGGGCTAGCGGGCAAGAGACCCAGTACTTC
TRBV9	.	TRBJ2-7	.	CASSAGGQGGAEQYF	TGTGCCAGCAGCGCCGGGGGGCAGGGAGGGGCCGAGCAGTACTTC
TRBV25-1	.	TRBJ2-7	.	CASSDSRGSYEQYF	TGTGCCAGCAGTGATAGTCGGGGCTCCTACGAGCAGTACTTC
TRBV6-5	.	TRBJ2-5	.	CASSHPGVETQYF	TGTGCCAGCAGTCACCCAGGGGTAGAGACCCAGTACTTC
TRBV6-1	.	TRBJ2-3	.	CATERFFGKSDTQYF	TGTGCCACCGAAAGGTTTTTCGGTAAATCAGATACGCAGTATTTT
TRBV5-1	.	TRBJ1-3	.	CASSFAQDSGNTIYF	TGCGCCAGCAGCTTCGCTCAGGACTCTGGAAACACCATATATTTT
TRBV6-1	TRBD1	TRBJ1-5	.	CASSGGQANNQPQHF	TGTGCCAGCAGTGGGGGACAGGCGAATAATCAGCCCCAGCATTTT